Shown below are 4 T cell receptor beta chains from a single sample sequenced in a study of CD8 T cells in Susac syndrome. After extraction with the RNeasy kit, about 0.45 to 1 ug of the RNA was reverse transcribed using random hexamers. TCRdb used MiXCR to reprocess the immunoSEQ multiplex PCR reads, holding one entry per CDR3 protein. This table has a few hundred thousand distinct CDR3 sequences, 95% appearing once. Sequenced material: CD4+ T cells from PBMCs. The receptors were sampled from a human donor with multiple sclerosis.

For the CDR3, the DNA is TGTGCCAGCAGTATGCCCCATCAGCCCCAGCATTTT. Its protein product is CASSMPHQPQHF. This chain uses TRBV12-3 or TRBV12-4 with TRBJ1-5; D is ambiguous. The length of the CDR3 is 12 residues. V was cut by 5 bases and J by 5 bases, with 7 bases left in between.

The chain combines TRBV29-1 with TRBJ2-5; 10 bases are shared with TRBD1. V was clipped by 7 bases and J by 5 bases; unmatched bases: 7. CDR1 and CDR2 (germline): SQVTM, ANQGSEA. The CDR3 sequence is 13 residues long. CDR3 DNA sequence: TGCAGCGCAAGACAGGGGGCTGGGGAGACCCAGTACTTC. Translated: CSARQGAGETQYF.

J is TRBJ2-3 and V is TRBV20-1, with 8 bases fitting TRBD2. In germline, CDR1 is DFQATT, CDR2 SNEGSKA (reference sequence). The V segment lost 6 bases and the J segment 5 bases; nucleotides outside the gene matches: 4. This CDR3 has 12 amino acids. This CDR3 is CSARTSQDTQYF. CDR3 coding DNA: TGCAGTGCCAGGACTAGCCAAGATACGCAGTATTTT.

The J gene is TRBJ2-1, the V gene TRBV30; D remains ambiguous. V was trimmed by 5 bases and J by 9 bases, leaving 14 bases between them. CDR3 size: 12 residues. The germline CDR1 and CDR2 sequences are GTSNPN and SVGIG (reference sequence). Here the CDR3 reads CAWGELTGEQFF. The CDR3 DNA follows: TGTGCCTGGGGGGAACTAACGGGTGAGCAGTTCTTC.